This TCR beta chain was recorded in a study of T cells after yellow fever vaccination. TCRdb ran MiXCR on the 5' RACE reads and lists one entry per CDR3 protein. The table lists about 220,000 distinct CDR3 sequences, 3.2% of them singletons. Germline CDR1 is SGHTA and CDR2 is FQGNSA. Trimming cost V 6 bases and J 6 bases, with 14 bases left between them. This CDR3 contains 13 residues. Many counts were recorded for this clonotype. The sequence came from a man aged 18 to 29 who received the YFV17D yellow fever vaccine. Sequences were derived from CD4+ T cells sorted from PBMCs, sampled 10 days after the yellow fever booster vaccination. V and J are TRBV7-2 and TRBJ1-1; maybe TRBD1 (5 bases). CDR3 sequence: CASRRGPPPEAFF. The DNA of the CDR3 is TGTGCCAGCAGGCGGGGACCTCCCCCTGAAGCTTTCTTT.